Listed below are T cell receptor beta chains from one sample, sequenced in a study of tumor-infiltrating lymphocytes in localized non-small cell lung cancer. The method was immunoSEQ multiplex PCR; TCRdb's version includes in-frame clones alone and lacks a portion of them. Seen here are about 13,000 clones, around 68% observed once, and the top ten hold 9.4%. The sample consisted of lung tumor tissue. These receptors came from a human donor with non-small cell lung cancer. The CDR3 runs from the conserved cysteine through the conserved F or W. A D gene is named only where the DNA matches it firmly. Clone size appears in some rows only: once, few, many, or a class for an expanded clone.

TRBV5-1	NA	NA	TRBJ2-2	CASSRRPGTGELFF	TGCGCCAGCAGTAGGCGACCTGGGACCGGGGAGCTGTTTTTT
TRBV5-1	TRBD2	NA	TRBJ2-3	CASSPGTSGASTDTQYF	TGCGCCAGCAGCCCCGGGACTAGCGGGGCGAGCACAGATACGCAGTATTTT
TRBV15	TRBD1	NA	TRBJ1-2	CATSTEDRAFGYTF	TGTGCCACCAGCACCGAGGACAGGGCCTTTGGCTACACCTTC
TRBV15	NA	NA	TRBJ2-7	CATSRRDTHEQYF	TGTGCCACCAGCAGACGGGACACCCACGAGCAGTACTTC
TRBV6-1	TRBD1	NA	TRBJ1-5	CASSAGGDQPQHF	TGTGCCAGCAGTGCAGGGGGCGATCAGCCCCAGCATTTT
TRBV6-1	NA	NA	TRBJ1-2	CASSGDSVRGYTF	TGTGCCAGCAGTGGAGACAGCGTTAGGGGCTACACCTTC
TRBV19	TRBD2	NA	TRBJ2-7	CASSILAGPYEQYF	TGTGCCAGTAGTATACTAGCGGGACCCTACGAGCAGTACTTC
TRBV18	TRBD1	few	TRBJ1-2	CASSPKTGSYGYTF	TGTGCCAGCTCACCGAAGACAGGGAGCTATGGCTACACCTTC
TRBV10-3	TRBD1	NA	TRBJ1-2	CAISRQGSSYGYTF	TGTGCCATCAGCAGACAGGGTAGCAGCTATGGCTACACCTTC
TRBV5-1	NA	NA	TRBJ1-1	CASSLRGVNTEAFF	TGCGCCAGCAGCTTGCGGGGGGTGAACACTGAAGCTTTCTTT
TRBV20-1	NA	NA	TRBJ2-7	CSARDAEQYF	TGCAGTGCTAGGGATGCCGAGCAGTACTTC
TRBV9	NA	NA	TRBJ2-2	CASSVGAVNTGELFF	TGTGCCAGCAGCGTAGGAGCGGTGAACACCGGGGAGCTGTTTTTT
TRBV7-8	TRBD1	large	TRBJ1-1	CATGGQGNTEAFF	TGTGCCACCGGAGGACAGGGGAACACTGAAGCTTTCTTT
TRBV25-1	NA	few	TRBJ1-2	CASSEVQKGGYTF	TGTGCCAGCAGTGAAGTACAGAAGGGTGGCTACACCTTC
TRBV11-3	NA	NA	TRBJ2-2	CASSPRDSGSGELFF	TGTGCCAGCAGCCCTAGGGACAGCGGGAGTGGGGAGCTGTTTTTT
TRBV30	NA	NA	TRBJ2-7	CAWSVNYLYEQYF	TGTGCCTGGAGTGTAAACTACCTGTACGAGCAGTACTTC
TRBV7-2	TRBD1	NA	TRBJ2-7	CASSWRQGDEDEQYF	TGTGCCAGCAGCTGGCGACAGGGGGATGAAGACGAGCAGTACTTC
TRBV12-5	NA	NA	TRBJ2-7	CASGLAGPAEQYF	TGTGCTAGTGGTTTGGCCGGACCCGCGGAGCAGTACTTC
TRBV30	NA	NA	TRBJ1-3	CAWGGGPISGNTIYF	TGTGCCTGGGGCGGGGGACCCATCTCTGGAAACACCATATATTTT
TRBV27	NA	NA	TRBJ1-5	CASRVTFGQPQHF	TGTGCCAGCCGGGTGACCTTCGGGCAGCCCCAGCATTTT
TRBV10-3	NA	NA	TRBJ2-7	CAISETTAHSLEQYF	TGTGCCATCAGTGAGACAACAGCCCACTCCCTCGAGCAGTACTTC
TRBV7-3	NA	NA	TRBJ1-2	CASSPLGGGVDYGYTF	TGTGCCAGCAGCCCACTCGGAGGGGGGGTCGACTATGGCTACACCTTC
TRBV7-2	NA	NA	TRBJ2-7	CASSNMGGGSYEQYF	TGTGCCAGCAGTAACATGGGTGGTGGCTCCTACGAGCAGTACTTC
TRBV5-1	NA	NA	TRBJ1-1	CASSFRDHTEAFF	TGCGCCAGCAGCTTCCGGGATCACACTGAAGCTTTCTTT
TRBV7-3	NA	NA	TRBJ1-5	CASSEIQGSQPQHF	TGTGCCAGCAGTGAGATTCAGGGTAGCCAGCCCCAGCATTTT
TRBV11-2	NA	few	TRBJ2-7	CASSLDLPGVYEQYF	TGTGCCAGCAGCTTAGATCTCCCGGGAGTCTACGAGCAGTACTTC
TRBV28	NA	NA	TRBJ1-5	CASRGGSNQPQHF	TGTGCCAGCAGAGGGGGGTCCAATCAGCCCCAGCATTTT
TRBV12-2	NA	NA	TRBJ1-4	CASRLGLGPRDRFATNEKLFF	TGTGCAAGTCGCTTAGGACTAGGCCCTCGGGACAGATTTGCAACTAATGAAAAACTGTTTTTT
TRBV4-1	TRBD2	NA	TRBJ2-7	CASSPERGVYEQYF	TGCGCCAGCAGTCCAGAGCGGGGGGTCTACGAGCAGTACTTC
TRBV10-3	NA	NA	TRBJ2-1	CAITDSYNEQFF	TGTGCCATCACCGACAGTTACAATGAGCAGTTCTTC
TRBV27	NA	NA	TRBJ1-2	CASAPRSHYGYTF	TGTGCCAGCGCACCGCGATCCCACTATGGCTACACCTTC
TRBV5-1	TRBD1	NA	TRBJ1-4	CASSSPEGAGATNEKLFF	TGCGCCAGCAGCTCCCCTGAGGGGGCGGGGGCAACTAATGAAAAACTGTTTTTT
TRBV11-2	TRBD1	NA	TRBJ2-7	CASSSDRDEQYF	TGTGCCAGCAGCTCGGACAGGGACGAGCAGTACTTC
TRBV10-3	TRBD1	NA	TRBJ2-7	CATAGTATYEQYF	TGTGCCACCGCCGGGACAGCAACCTACGAGCAGTACTTC
TRBV18	NA	NA	TRBJ2-2	CASSRETGELFF	TGTGCCAGCTCAAGAGAGACCGGGGAGCTGTTTTTT
TRBV6-5	NA	NA	TRBJ2-1	CASSLNNEQFF	TGTGCCAGCAGCCTTAACAATGAGCAGTTCTTC
TRBV18	TRBD1	NA	TRBJ2-7	CASSKGTGGSEEQYF	TGTGCCAGCTCAAAAGGGACAGGGGGATCGGAAGAGCAGTACTTC
TRBV5-6	NA	NA	TRBJ1-4	CASSLGRVPNEKLFF	TGTGCCAGCAGCTTGGGACGAGTGCCTAATGAAAAACTGTTTTTT
TRBV10-2	NA	NA	TRBJ1-3	CASSDPGRAAGNTIYF	TGCGCCAGCAGTGACCCAGGTAGAGCCGCTGGAAACACCATATATTTT
TRBV7-2	NA	NA	TRBJ2-5	CASSPRWGSAATQYF	TGTGCCAGCAGTCCCCGGTGGGGTAGCGCCGCGACCCAGTACTTC
TRBV4-1	TRBD2	NA	TRBJ2-1	CASSHRPPTSGGLDNEQFF	TGCGCCAGCAGCCATAGACCGCCGACTAGCGGGGGACTGGACAATGAGCAGTTCTTC
TRBV5-1	NA	NA	TRBJ2-3	CASSLVGQGSTDTQYF	TGCGCCAGCAGCTTGGTAGGGCAGGGCAGCACAGATACGCAGTATTTT
TRBV9	NA	NA	TRBJ2-3	CASSAGTPSTDTQYF	TGTGCCAGCAGCGCGGGGACTCCTAGCACAGATACGCAGTATTTT
TRBV5-1	NA	few	TRBJ1-5	CASSLDTGTGQPQHF	TGCGCCAGCAGCTTGGACACAGGGACTGGGCAGCCCCAGCATTTT
TRBV19	TRBD2	NA	TRBJ2-3	CASSPGTSGDTQYF	TGTGCCAGTAGTCCCGGGACTAGCGGAGATACGCAGTATTTT
TRBV18	NA	NA	TRBJ1-4	CASSHGGDTEKLFF	TGTGCCAGCTCACACGGGGGCGATACTGAAAAACTGTTTTTT
TRBV29-1	NA	NA	TRBJ2-7	CSVEHGAYEQYF	TGCAGCGTTGAACACGGGGCCTACGAGCAGTACTTC